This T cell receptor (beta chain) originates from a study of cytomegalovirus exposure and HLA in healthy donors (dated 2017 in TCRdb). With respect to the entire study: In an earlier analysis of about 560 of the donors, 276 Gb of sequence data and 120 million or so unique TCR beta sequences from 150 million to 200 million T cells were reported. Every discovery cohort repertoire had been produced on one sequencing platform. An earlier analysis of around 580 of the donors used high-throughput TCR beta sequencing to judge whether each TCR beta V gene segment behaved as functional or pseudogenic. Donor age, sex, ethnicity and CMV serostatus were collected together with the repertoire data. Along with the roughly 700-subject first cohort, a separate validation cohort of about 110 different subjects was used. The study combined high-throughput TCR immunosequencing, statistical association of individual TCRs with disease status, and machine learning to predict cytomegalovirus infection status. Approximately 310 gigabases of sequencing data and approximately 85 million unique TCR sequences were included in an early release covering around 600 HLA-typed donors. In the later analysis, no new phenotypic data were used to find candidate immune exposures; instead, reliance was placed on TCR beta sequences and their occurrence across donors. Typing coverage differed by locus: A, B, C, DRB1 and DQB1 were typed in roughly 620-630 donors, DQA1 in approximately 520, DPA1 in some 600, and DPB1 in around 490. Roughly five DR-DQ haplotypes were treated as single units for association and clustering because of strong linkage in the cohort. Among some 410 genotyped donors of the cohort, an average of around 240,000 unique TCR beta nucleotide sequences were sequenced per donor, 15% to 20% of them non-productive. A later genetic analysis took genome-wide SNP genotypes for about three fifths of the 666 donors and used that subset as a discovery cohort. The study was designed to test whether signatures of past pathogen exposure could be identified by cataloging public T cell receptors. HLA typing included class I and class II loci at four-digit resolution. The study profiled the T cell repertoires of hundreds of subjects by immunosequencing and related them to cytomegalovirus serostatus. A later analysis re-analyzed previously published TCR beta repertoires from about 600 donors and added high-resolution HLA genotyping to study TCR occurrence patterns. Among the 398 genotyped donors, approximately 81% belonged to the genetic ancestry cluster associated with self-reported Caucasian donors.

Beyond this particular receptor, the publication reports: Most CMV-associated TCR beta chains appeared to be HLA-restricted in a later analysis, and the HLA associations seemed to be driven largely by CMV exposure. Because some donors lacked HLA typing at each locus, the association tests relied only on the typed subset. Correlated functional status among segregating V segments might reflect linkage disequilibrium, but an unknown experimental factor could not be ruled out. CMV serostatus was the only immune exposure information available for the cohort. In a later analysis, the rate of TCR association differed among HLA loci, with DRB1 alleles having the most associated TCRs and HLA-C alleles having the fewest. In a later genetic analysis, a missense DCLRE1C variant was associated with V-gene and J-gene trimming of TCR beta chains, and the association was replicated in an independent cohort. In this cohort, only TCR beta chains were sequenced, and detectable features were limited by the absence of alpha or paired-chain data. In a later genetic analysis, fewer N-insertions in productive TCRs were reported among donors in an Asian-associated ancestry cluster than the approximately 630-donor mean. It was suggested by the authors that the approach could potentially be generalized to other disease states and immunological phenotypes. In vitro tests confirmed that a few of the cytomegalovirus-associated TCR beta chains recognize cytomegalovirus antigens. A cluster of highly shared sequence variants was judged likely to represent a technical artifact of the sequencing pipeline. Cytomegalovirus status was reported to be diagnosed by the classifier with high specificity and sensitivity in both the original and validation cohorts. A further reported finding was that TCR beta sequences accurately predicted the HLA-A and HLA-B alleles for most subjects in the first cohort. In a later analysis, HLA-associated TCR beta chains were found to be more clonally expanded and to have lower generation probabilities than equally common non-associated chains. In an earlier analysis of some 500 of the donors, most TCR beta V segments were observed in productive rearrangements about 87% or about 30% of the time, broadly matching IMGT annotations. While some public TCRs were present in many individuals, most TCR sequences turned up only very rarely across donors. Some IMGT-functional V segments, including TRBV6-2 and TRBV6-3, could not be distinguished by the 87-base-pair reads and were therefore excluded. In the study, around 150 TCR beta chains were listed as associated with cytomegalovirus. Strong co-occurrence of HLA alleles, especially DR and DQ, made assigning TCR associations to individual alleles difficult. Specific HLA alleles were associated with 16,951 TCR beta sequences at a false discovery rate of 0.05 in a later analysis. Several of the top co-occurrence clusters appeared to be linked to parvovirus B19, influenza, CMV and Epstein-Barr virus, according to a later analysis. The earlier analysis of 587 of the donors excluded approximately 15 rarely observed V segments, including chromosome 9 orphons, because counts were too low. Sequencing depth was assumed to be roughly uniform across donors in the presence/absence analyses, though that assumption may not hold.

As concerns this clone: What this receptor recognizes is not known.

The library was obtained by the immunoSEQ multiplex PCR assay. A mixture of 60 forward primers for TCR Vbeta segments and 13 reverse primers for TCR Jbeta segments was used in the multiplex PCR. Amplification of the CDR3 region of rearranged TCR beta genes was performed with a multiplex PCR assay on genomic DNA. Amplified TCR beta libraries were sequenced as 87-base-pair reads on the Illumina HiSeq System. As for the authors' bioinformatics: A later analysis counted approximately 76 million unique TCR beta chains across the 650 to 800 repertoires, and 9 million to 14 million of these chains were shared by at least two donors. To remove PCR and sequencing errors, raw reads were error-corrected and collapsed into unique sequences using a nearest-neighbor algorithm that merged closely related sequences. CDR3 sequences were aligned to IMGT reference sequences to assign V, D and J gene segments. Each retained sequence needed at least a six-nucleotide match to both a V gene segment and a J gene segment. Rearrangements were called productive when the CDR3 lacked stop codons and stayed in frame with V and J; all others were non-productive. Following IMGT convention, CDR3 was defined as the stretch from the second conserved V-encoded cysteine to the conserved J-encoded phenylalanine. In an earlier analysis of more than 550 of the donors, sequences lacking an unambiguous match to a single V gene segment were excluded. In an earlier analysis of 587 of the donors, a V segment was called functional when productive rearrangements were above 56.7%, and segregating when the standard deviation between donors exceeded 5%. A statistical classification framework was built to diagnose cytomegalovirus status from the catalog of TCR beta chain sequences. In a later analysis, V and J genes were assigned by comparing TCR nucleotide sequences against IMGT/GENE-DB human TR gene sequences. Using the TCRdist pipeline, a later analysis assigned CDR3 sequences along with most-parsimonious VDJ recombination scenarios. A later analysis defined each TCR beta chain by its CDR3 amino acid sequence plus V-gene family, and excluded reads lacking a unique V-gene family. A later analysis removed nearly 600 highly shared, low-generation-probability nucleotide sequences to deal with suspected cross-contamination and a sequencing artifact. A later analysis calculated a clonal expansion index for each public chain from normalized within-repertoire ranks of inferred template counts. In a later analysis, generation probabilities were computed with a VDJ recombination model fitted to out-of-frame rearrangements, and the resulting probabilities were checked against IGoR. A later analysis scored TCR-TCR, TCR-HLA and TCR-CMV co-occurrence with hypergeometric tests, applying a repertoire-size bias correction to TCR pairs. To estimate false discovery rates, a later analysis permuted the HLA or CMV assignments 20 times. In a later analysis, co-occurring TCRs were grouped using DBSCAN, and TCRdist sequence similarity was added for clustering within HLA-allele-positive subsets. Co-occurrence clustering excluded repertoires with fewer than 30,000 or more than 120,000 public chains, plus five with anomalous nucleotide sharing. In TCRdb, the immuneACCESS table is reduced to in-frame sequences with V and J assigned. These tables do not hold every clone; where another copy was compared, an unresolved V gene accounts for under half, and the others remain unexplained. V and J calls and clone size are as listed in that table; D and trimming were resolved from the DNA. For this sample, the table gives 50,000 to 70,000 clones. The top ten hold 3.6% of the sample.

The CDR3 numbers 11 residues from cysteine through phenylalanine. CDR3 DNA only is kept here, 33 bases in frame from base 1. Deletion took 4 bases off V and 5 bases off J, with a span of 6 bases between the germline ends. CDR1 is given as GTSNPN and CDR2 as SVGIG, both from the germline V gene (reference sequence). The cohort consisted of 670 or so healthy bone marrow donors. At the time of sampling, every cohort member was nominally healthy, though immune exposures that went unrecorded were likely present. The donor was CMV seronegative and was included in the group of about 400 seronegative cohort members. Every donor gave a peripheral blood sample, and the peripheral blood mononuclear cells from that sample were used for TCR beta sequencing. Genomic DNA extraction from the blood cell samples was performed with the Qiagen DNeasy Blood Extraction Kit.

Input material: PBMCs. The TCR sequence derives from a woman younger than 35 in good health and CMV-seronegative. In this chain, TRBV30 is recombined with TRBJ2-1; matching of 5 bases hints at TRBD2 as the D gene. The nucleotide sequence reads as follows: TGTGCCTGGAACGGGGACAATGAGCAGTTCTTC. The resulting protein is CAWNGDNEQFF.